Here is one T cell receptor beta chain with its context. Its target is not known. This specimen belongs to a study of T cell responses to AZD1222 COVID-19 vaccine. The V end was cut by 2 bases, the J end by 2 bases, with 16 bases between. Germline V gene lookup returns CDR1 SGHAT and CDR2 FQDESV (reference sequence). The CDR3 sequence is 16 residues long. The study's findings and limits: Repertoire sampling happened only post peak T cell response. Vaccination with two AZD1222 doses was followed by a rise in Spike-specific TCR breadth and depth. Donors in the cohort were predominantly white British and more often female, and clonal diversity was possibly underestimated.

Generated by immunoSEQ multiplex PCR, the TCRdb table keeps only in-frame clones and is missing some. The table shows around 100,000 clones, with 70% to 90% occurring only once. Here the sequenced sample was peripheral blood, taken 28 days after the second AZD1222 dose. The receptor was derived from an adult who received the AZD1222 COVID-19 vaccine. The V and J genes are TRBV11-1 and TRBJ2-7; maybe TRBD2 (6 bases). The DNA of the CDR3 is TGTGCCAGCAGCTTAATGGGGGGTCCCAACGCCTACGAGCAGTACTTC. Translating it yields CASSLMGGPNAYEQYF.